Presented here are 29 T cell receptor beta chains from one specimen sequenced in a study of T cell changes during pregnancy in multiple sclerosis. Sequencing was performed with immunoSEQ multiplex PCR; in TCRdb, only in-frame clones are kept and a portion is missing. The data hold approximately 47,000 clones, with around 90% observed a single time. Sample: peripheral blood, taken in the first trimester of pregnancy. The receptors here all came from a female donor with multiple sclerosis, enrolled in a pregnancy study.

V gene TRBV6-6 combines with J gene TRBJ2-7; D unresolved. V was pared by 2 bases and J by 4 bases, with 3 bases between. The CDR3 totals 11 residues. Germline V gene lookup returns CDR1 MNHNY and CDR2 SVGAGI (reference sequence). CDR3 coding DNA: TGTGCCAGCAGTTACCATTACGAGCAGTACTTC. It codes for CASSYHYEQYF.

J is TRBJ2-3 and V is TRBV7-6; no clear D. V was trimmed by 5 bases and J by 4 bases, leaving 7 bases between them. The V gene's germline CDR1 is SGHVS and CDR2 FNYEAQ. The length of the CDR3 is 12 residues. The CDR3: CASSAVSDTQYF. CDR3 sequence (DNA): TGTGCCAGCAGCGCGGTCTCAGATACGCAGTATTTT.

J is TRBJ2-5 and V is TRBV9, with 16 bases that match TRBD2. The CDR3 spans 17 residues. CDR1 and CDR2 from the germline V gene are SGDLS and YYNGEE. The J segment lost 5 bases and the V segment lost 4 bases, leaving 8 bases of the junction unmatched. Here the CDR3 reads CASSPGLAGGPRETQYF. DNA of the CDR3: TGTGCCAGCAGCCCGGGACTAGCGGGGGGGCCAAGGGAGACCCAGTACTTC. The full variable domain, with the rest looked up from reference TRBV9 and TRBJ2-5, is DSGVTQTPKHLITATGQRVTLRCSPRSGDLSVYWYQQSLDQGLQFLIQYYNGEERAKGNILERFSAQQFPDLHSELNLSSLELGDSALYFCASSPGLAGGPRETQYFGPGTRLLVL.

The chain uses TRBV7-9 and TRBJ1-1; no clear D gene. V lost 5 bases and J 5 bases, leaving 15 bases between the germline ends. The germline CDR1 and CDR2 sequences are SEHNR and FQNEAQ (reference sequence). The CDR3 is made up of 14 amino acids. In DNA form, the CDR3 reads TGTGCCAGCAGCCACGATGGGCAGATGACTGAAGCTTTCTTT. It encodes CASSHDGQMTEAFF.

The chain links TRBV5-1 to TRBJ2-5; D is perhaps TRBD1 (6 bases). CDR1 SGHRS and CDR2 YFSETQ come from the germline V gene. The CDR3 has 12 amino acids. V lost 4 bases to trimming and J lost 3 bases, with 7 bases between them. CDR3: CASSQGKETQYF. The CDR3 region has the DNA TGCGCCAGCAGCCAGGGGAAAGAGACCCAGTACTTC.

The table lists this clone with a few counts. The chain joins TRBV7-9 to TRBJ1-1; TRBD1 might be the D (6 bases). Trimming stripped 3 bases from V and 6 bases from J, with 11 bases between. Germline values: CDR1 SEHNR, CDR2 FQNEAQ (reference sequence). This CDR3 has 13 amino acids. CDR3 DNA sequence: TGTGCCAGCAGCTTGTTAGAGGGGGCTGAAGCTTTCTTT. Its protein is CASSLLEGAEAFF.

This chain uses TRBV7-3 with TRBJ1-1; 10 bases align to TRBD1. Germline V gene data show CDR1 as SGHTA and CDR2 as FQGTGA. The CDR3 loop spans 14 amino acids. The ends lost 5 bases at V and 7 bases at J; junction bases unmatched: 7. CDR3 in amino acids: CASSATGGLSEAFF. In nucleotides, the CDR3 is TGTGCCAGCAGCGCGACAGGGGGCTTGAGTGAAGCTTTCTTT.

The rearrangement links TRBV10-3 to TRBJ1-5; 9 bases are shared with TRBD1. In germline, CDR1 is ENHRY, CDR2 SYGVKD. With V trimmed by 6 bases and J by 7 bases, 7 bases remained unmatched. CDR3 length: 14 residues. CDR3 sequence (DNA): TGTGCCATCAGCCGGGACAGGGAGGGCCAGCCCCAGCATTTT. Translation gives CAISRDREGQPQHF.

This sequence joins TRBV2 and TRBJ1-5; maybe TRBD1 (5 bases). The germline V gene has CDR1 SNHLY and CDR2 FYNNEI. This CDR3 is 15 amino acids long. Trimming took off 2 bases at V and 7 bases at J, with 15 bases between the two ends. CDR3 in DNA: TGTGCCAGCAGTGAAAGGGGCCGGGGGGGACAGCCCCAGCATTTT. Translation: CASSERGRGGQPQHF.

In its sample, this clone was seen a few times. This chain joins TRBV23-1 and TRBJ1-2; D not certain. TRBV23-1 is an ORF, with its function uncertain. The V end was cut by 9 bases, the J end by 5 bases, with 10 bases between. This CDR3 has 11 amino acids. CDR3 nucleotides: TGCGCCAGAACCGACAAGTATGGCTACACCTTC. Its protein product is CARTDKYGYTF.

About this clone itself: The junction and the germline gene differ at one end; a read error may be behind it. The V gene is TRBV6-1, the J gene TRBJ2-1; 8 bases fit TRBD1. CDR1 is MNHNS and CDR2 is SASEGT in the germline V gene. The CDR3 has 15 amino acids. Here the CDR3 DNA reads TGTGCCAGCAGTGATCCAGGGGGCTCCCACAATGAGCAGTTCTTC. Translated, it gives CASSDPGGSHNEQFF.

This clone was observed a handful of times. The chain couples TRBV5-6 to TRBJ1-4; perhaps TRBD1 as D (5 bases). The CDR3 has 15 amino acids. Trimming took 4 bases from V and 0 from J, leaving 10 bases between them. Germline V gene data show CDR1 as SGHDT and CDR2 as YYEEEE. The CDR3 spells CASSGDSATNEKLFF. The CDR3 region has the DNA TGTGCCAGCAGCGGCGACAGTGCAACTAATGAAAAACTGTTTTTT.

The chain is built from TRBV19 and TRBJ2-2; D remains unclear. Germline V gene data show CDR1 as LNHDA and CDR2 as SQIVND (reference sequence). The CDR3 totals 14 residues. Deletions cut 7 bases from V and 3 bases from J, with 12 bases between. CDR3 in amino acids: CASMTADYTGELFF. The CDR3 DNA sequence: TGTGCCAGTATGACGGCTGACTACACCGGGGAGCTGTTTTTT.

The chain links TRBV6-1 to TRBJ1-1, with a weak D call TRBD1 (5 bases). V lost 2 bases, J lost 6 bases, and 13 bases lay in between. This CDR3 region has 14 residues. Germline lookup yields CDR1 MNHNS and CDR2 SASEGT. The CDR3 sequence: CASSEIQGGAEAFF. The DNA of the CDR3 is TGTGCCAGCAGTGAAATCCAGGGAGGGGCTGAAGCTTTCTTT.

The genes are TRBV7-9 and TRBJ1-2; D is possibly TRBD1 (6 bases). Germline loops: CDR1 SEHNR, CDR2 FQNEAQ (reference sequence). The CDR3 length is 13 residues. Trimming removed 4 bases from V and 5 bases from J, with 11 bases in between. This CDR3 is CASSSEGGYGYTF. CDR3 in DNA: TGTGCCAGCAGCTCTGAGGGGGGGTATGGCTACACCTTC.

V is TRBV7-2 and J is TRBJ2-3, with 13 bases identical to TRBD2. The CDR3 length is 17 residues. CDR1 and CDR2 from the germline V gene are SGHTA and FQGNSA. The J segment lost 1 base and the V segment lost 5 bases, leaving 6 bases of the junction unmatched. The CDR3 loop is CASSPGTSGVGTDTQYF. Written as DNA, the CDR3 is TGTGCCAGCAGCCCCGGGACTAGCGGGGTCGGCACAGATACGCAGTATTTT.

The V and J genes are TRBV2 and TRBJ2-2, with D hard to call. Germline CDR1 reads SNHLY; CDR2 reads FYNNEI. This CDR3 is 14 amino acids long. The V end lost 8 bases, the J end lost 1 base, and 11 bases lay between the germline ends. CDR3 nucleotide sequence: TGTGCCAGCGGAAAATACAGGAACACCGGGGAGCTGTTTTTT. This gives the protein CASGKYRNTGELFF. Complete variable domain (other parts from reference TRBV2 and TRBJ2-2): EPEVTQTPSHQVTQMGQEVILRCVPISNHLYFYWYRQILGQKVEFLVSFYNNEISEKSEIFDDQFSVERPDGSNFTLKIRSTKLEDSAMYFCASGKYRNTGELFFGEGSRLTVL.

CDR3 residues: CASSLRRGGLLREKLFF. CDR3 coding DNA: TGTGCCAGCAGTTTAAGGAGGGGAGGGTTACTCCGGGAAAAACTGTTTTTT. The chain is built from TRBV28 and TRBJ1-4; possibly TRBD1 for D (5 bases). This CDR3 region has 17 residues. With 2 bases removed from V and 8 bases from J, the gap between germline ends came to 21 bases. In germline, CDR1 is MDHEN, CDR2 SYDVKM.

For the CDR3, the DNA is TGTGCCAGCAGCTTAGTTGGGGGCCAGGAGACCCAGTACTTC. Translation: CASSLVGGQETQYF. The V and J genes are TRBV7-9 and TRBJ2-5, with D possibly TRBD1 on 6 matching bases. The length of the CDR3 is 14 residues. The V and J ends lost 1 base and 5 bases respectively, with 11 bases between them. In germline, CDR1 is SEHNR, CDR2 FQNEAQ (reference sequence).

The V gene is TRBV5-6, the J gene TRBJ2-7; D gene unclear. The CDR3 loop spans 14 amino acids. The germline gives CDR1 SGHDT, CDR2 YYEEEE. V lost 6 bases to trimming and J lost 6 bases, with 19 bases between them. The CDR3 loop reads CASTRFTLVREQYF. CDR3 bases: TGTGCCAGCACCCGTTTTACCCTCGTGCGCGAGCAGTACTTC.

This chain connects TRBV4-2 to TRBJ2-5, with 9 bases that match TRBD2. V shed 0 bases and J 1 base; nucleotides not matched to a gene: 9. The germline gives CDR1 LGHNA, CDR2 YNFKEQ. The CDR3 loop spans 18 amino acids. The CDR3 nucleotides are TGTGCCAGCAGCCAAGAGGCCCCGGCTAGCGGGGTCCAAGAGACCCAGTACTTC. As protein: CASSQEAPASGVQETQYF.

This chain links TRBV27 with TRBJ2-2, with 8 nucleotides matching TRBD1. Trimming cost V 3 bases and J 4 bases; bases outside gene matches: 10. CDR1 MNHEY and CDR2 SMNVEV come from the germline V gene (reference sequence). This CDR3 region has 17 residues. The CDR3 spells CASSFSPTGEFTGELFF. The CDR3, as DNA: TGTGCCAGCAGTTTTAGCCCGACAGGGGAGTTCACCGGGGAGCTGTTTTTT.

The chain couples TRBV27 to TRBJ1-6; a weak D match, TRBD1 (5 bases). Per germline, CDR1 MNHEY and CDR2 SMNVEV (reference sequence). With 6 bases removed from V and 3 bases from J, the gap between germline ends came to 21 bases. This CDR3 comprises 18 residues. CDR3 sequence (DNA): TGTGCCAGCAGCCGCAGGGTATTCGATCCGAACTATAATTCACCCCTCCACTTT. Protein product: CASSRRVFDPNYNSPLHF.

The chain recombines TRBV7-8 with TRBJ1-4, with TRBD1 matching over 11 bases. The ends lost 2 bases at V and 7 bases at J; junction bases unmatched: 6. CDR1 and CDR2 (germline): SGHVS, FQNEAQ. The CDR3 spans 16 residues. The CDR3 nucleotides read TGTGCCAGCAGCTTAATTCACGGGACAGGGGGTGAAAAACTGTTTTTT. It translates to CASSLIHGTGGEKLFF.

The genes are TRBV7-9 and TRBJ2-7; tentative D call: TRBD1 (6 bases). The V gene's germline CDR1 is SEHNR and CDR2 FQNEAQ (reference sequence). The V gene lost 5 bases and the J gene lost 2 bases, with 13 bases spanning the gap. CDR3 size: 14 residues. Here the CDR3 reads CASSPGTNTYEQYF. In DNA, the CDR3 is TGTGCCAGCAGCCCCGGGACAAACACCTACGAGCAGTACTTC.

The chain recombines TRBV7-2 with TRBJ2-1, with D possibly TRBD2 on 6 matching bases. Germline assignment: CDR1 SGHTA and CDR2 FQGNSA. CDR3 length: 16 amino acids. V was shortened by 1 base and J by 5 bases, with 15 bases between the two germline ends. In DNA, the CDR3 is TGTGCCAGCAGCTTAGTTGTTGGGGGGATGGACAATGAGCAGTTCTTC. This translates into CASSLVVGGMDNEQFF. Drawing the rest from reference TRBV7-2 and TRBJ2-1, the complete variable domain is GAGVSQSPSNKVTEKGKDVELRCDPISGHTALYWYRQSLGQGLEFLIYFQGNSAPDKSGLPSDRFSAERTGGSVSTLTIQRTQQEDSAVYLCASSLVVGGMDNEQFFGPGTRLTVL.

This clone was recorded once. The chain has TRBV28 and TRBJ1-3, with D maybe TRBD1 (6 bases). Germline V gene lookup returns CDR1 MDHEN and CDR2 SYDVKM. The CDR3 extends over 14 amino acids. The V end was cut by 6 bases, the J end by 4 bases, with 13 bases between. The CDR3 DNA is TGTGCCAGCAGAACCACAGGGTCCGGAAACACCATATATTTT. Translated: CASRTTGSGNTIYF.

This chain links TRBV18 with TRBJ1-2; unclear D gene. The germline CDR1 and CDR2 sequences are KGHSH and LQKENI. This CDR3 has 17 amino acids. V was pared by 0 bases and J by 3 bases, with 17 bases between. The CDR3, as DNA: TGTGCCAGCTCACCACCCCTAAATTTGTTGTCTGACTATGGCTACACCTTC. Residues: CASSPPLNLLSDYGYTF.

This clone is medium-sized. The CDR3 here is CASSQAGGHPYEQYF. Here the CDR3 DNA reads TGCGCCAGCAGCCAAGCAGGGGGCCATCCCTACGAGCAGTACTTC. V usage is TRBV4-3 and J usage is TRBJ2-7; 8 nucleotides line up with TRBD1. Per the germline V gene, CDR1 is LGHNA and CDR2 is YSLEER. The CDR3 totals 15 residues. Trimming removed 1 base from V and 2 bases from J; junction bases left unmatched: 4.